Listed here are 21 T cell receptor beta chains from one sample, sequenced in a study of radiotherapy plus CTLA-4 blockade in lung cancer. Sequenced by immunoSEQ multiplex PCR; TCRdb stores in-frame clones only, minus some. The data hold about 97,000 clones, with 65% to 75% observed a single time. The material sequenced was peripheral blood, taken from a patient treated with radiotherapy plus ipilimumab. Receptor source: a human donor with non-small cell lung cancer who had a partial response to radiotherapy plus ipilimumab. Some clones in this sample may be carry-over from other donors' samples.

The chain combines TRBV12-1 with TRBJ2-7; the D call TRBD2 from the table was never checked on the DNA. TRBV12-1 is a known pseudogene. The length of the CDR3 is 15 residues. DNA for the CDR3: TGTGCCAGCAGCTTTGGGCGGGGCCCCCCCTACGAGCAGTACTTC. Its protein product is CASSFGRGPPYEQYF.

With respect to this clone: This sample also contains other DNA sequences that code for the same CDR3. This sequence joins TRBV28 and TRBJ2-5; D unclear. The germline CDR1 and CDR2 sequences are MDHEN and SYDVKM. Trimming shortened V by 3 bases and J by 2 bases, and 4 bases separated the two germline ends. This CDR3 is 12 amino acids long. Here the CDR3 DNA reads TGTGCCAGCAGTTTCCGGCAAGAGACCCAGTACTTC. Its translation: CASSFRQETQYF.

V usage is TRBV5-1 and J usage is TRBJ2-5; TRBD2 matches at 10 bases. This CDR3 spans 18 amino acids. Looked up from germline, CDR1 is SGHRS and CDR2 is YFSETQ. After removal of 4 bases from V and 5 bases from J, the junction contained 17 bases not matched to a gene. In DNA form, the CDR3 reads TGCGCCAGCAGCCCCACAAAAGCGGGGGGGCCGATTCAGGAGACCCAGTACTTC. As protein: CASSPTKAGGPIQETQYF.

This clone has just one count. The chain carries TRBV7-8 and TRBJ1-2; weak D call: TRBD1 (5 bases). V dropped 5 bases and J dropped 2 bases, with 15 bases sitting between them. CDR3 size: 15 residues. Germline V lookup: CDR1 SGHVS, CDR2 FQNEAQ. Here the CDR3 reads CASSVSSGLNYGYTF. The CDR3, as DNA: TGTGCCAGCAGCGTAAGCTCGGGACTCAACTATGGCTACACCTTC.

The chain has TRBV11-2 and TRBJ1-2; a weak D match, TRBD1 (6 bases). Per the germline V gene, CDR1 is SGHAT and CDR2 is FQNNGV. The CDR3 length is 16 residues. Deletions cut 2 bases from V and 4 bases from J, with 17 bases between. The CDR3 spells CASSLNGRQASYGYTF. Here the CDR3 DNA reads TGTGCCAGCAGCTTAAATGGGAGACAGGCCTCCTATGGCTACACCTTC.

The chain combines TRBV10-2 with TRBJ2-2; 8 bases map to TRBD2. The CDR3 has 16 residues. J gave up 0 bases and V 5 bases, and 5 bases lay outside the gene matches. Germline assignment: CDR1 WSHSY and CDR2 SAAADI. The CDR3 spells CASSNERGPNTGELFF. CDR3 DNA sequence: TGCGCCAGCAGTAACGAGCGGGGGCCGAACACCGGGGAGCTGTTTTTT.

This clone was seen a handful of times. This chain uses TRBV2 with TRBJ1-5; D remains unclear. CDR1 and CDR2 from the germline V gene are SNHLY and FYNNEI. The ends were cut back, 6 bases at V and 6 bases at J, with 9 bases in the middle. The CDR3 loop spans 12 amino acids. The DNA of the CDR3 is TGTGCCAGCAGGAGGGTCGGTCAGCCCCAGCATTTT. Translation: CASRRVGQPQHF.

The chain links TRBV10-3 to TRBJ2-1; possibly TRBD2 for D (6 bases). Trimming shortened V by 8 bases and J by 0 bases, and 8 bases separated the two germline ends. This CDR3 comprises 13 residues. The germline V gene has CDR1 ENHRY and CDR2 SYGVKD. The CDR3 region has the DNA TGTGCCATCGGAGGGAACTCCTACAATGAGCAGTTCTTC. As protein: CAIGGNSYNEQFF.

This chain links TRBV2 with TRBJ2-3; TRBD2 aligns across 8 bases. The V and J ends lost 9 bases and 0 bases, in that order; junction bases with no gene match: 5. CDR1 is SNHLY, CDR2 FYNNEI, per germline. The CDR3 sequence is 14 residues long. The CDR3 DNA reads TGTGCCAGTCGGGGGGGCTCCAGCACAGATACGCAGTATTTT. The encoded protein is CASRGGSSTDTQYF.

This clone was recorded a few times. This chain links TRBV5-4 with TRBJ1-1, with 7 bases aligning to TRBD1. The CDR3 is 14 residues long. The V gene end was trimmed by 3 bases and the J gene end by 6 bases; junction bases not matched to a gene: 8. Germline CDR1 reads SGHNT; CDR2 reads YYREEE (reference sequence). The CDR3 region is CASSSNRGFPEAFF. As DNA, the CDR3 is TGTGCCAGCAGCTCGAACAGGGGTTTCCCTGAAGCTTTCTTT.

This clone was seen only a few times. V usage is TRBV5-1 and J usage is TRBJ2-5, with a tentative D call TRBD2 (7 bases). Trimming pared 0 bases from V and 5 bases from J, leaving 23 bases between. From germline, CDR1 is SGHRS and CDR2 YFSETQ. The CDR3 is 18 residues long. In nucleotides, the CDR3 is TGCGCCAGCAGCTTGGTGGTGTCTCCGGGGGGCCTGGGGGAGACCCAGTACTTC. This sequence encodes CASSLVVSPGGLGETQYF.

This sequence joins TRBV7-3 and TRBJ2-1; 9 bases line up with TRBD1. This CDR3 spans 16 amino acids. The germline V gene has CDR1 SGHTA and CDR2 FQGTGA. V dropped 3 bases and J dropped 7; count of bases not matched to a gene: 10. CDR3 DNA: TGTGCCAGCAGCTTCAATACTCCGGGACAGGGAAATGAGCAGTTCTTC. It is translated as CASSFNTPGQGNEQFF.

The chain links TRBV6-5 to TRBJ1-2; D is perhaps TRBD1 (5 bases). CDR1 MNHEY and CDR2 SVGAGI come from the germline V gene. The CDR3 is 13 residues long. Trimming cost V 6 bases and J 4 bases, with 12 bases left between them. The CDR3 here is CASRTVNSYGYTF. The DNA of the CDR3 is TGTGCCAGCAGGACAGTGAACAGCTATGGCTACACCTTC.

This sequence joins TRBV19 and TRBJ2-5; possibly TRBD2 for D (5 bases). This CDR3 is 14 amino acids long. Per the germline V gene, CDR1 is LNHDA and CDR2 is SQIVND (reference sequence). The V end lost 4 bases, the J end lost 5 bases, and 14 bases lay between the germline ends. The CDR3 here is CASSKLGIRETQYF. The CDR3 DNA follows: TGTGCCAGTAGTAAACTAGGGATAAGGGAGACCCAGTACTTC.

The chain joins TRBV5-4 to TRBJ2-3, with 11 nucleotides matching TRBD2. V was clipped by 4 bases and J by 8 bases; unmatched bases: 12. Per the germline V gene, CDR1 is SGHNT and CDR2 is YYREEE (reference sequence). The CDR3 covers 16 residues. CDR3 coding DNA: TGTGCCAGCAGCGGTATAGCGGGGGGGCCGTCAGGTACGCAGTATTTT. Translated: CASSGIAGGPSGTQYF.

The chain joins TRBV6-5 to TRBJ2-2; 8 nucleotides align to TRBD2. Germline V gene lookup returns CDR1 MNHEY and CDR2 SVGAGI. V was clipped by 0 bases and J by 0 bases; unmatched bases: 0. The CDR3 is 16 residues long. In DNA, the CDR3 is TGTGCCAGCAGTTACTCTAGCGGGGCGAACACCGGGGAGCTGTTTTTT. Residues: CASSYSSGANTGELFF.

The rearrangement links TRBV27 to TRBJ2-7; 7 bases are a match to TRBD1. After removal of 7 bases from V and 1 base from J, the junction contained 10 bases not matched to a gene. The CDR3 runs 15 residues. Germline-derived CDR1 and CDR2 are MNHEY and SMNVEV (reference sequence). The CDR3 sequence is CASKAVGDSSYEQYF. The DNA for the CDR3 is TGTGCCAGCAAAGCGGTTGGGGACAGTTCCTACGAGCAGTACTTC.

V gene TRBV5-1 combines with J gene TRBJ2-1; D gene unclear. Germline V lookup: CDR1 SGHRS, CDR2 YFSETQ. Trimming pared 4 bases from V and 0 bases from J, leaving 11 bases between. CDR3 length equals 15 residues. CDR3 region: CASSQTQSSYNEQFF. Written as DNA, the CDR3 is TGCGCCAGCAGCCAAACACAGAGCTCCTACAATGAGCAGTTCTTC.

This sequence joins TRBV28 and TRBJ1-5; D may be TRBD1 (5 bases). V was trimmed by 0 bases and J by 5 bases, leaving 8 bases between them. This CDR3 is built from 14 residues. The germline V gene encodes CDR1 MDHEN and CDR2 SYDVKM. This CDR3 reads CASSLWGGDQPQHF. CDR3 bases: TGTGCCAGCAGTTTATGGGGAGGGGATCAGCCCCAGCATTTT.

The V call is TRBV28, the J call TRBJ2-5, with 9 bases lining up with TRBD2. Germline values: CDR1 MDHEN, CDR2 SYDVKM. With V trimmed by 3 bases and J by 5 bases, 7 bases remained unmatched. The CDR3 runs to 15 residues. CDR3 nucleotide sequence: TGTGCCAGCAGTTTGCCCCTAGCGGGATCGGAGACCCAGTACTTC. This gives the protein CASSLPLAGSETQYF.

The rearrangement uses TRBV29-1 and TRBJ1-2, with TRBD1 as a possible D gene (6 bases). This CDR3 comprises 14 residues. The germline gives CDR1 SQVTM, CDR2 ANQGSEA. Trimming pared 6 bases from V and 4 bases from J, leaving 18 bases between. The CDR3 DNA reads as TGCAGCGTCGGCCTGGGACAAGTCGTCTATGGCTACACCTTC. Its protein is CSVGLGQVVYGYTF.